The rows below give T cell receptor beta chains drawn from one sample of a study of the immune and genomic landscape of osteosarcoma. Sequenced by immunoSEQ multiplex PCR; TCRdb stores in-frame clones only, minus some. The sample lists 10,000 to 12,000 clones, 60% to 75% occurring once. Sequencing input: osteosarcoma tumor tissue from the lung. The receptor set was obtained from a human donor with osteosarcoma. Each CDR3 is given without its conserved first and last residue. The D gene is left open where the match is weak.

length	D	V	J	CDR3
12	.	TRBV7-9	TRBJ2-5	ASRHDRRRETQY
11	.	TRBV6-4	TRBJ2-3	ASSVSGTDTQY
12	.	TRBV5-1	TRBJ1-5	ASSEQGRGQPQH
14	TRBD1	TRBV2	TRBJ1-2	ASSEAVGQYLLGYT
12	.	TRBV7-6	.	ASSRDWQTYEQY
14	TRBD1	TRBV12-5	TRBJ2-7	ASGLDQGTGDYEQY
14	.	TRBV9	TRBJ2-2	ASSVGVGSNTGELF
15	.	TRBV5-1	TRBJ1-4	ASSPADRTPEGEKLF
13	TRBD1	TRBV7-9	TRBJ1-2	ASSLSTGAVRGYT
10	.	TRBV7-3	TRBJ2-7	ASSRREGEQY
13	.	TRBV5-6	TRBJ1-6	ASSLEGRVASPLH
14	TRBD2	TRBV7-7	TRBJ2-5	ASSLRTSGRGETQY
15	TRBD2	TRBV7-9	TRBJ2-3	ASSLYNSGRWTDTQY
13	.	TRBV19	TRBJ1-6	ASRQTGAANSPLH
13	TRBD1	TRBV19	TRBJ2-7	ASIGWTGGAYEQY
12	.	TRBV5-6	TRBJ2-7	ASSPPDLPKEQY
12	.	TRBV2	TRBJ2-7	ASRHRDNSYEQY
13	.	TRBV6-6	TRBJ1-2	ASSPPGQTNYGYT
13	.	TRBV7-3	TRBJ2-2	ASSPSGTLTGELF
11	.	TRBV2	TRBJ2-5	ASSQVAAETQY
13	TRBD2	TRBV10-2	TRBJ2-3	ASTGLAAFTDTQY
10	.	TRBV9	TRBJ2-3	ASSVDADTQY
12	.	TRBV19	TRBJ2-5	ASSLVEDQETQY
13	.	TRBV6-6	TRBJ1-5	ASRPLGGNNQPQH
13	.	TRBV28	TRBJ2-2	ASSLGGQDTGELF
13	.	TRBV6-5	TRBJ2-5	ASSYTGGRVETQY
13	.	TRBV9	TRBJ2-3	ASSVEGDSRDTQY
12	.	TRBV5-6	TRBJ2-2	ASSRLPGDRGAV
10	.	TRBV27	TRBJ2-1	ASSSFHNEQF
13	TRBD1	TRBV5-4	TRBJ2-2	ASSPGQDLPGELF
12	.	TRBV19	TRBJ2-1	ASSVTGGLNEQF
12	.	TRBV11-2	TRBJ1-4	ASSLGVTNEKLF
13	.	TRBV7-8	TRBJ2-7	ASTLGMARVKEQY
11	.	TRBV5-4	TRBJ1-5	ASSRSDNQPQH
14	TRBD1	TRBV4-1	TRBJ1-5	ASSQEGTGKNQPQH
11	.	TRBV4-2	TRBJ2-2	ASTGGEVGELF
13	.	TRBV5-5	TRBJ2-1	ASSLATGFVGEQF
12	.	TRBV7-9	TRBJ2-1	ASSLGGSHNEQF
13	.	TRBV9	TRBJ2-1	ASSGREFSYNEQF
11	.	TRBV6-1	TRBJ2-5	ASSGQAQETQY
14	.	TRBV25-1	TRBJ1-2	ASSEYNWGVPYGYT
13	.	TRBV6-1	TRBJ2-5	ASSEAVGPQETQY
12	.	TRBV5-4	TRBJ1-4	ASSLAGQYEKLF
12	.	TRBV7-3	TRBJ1-2	ASSFGSPFDGYT
12	.	TRBV10-1	TRBJ2-1	ASTAGPLSNEQF
15	TRBD2	TRBV11-3	TRBJ2-5	ASSSGLAGVEEETQY
14	.	TRBV10-1	TRBJ2-1	ASSGDSGSSYNEQF
13	.	TRBV6-5	TRBJ2-7	ASRQSGTGTYEQY
12	TRBD1	TRBV28	TRBJ2-3	ASRTGQSTDTQY
11	.	TRBV7-6	TRBJ1-4	ASSPQANEKLF
10	.	TRBV5-1	TRBJ2-7	ASRTDSYEQY
15	TRBD2	TRBV5-1	TRBJ2-7	ASSLAELAGGDYEQY
11	.	TRBV4-1	TRBJ2-1	ASGEGVYNEQF
11	.	TRBV7-3	TRBJ1-1	ASSPQMNTEAF